This T cell receptor beta chain appears in the sequencing data of a study of CD8+CD57+ T cells in acquired aplastic anemia. The CDR3 is 17 amino acids. Trimming left V 0 bases short and J 2 bases short, with 18 bases between. CDR1 is SGHNT and CDR2 is YYREEE in the germline V gene (reference sequence). Patients selected for sequencing had displayed CD8+CD57+ cell expansion by flow cytometry. TCR beta VDJ and CDR3 were profiled, and genomic DNA was the template. TCRdb re-called the reads with MiXCR, one entry per CDR3 protein. The sample has approximately 470,000 distinct CDR3 sequences, over 25% seen once.

This sequence joins TRBV5-4 and TRBJ2-7; D gene unclear. The specimen sequenced was sorted CD4+, CD8+, or CD8+CD57+ T cells (not recorded which) from PBMCs. This TCR was recovered from a human donor with aplastic anemia. The CDR3 loop is CASSLARPIQVAYEQYF. CDR3 coding DNA: TGTGCCAGCAGCTTGGCGCGACCGATACAAGTAGCCTACGAGCAGTACTTC.